The 13 T cell receptor beta chains below all came from one sample that was sequenced in a study of T cell changes during pregnancy in multiple sclerosis. Method: immunoSEQ multiplex PCR; TCRdb's copy keeps in-frame clones and lacks some. The sample records approximately 60,000 clones, 94% being singletons. This specimen was CD8+ T cells from peripheral blood mononuclear cells, taken in the third trimester of pregnancy. Every receptor here comes from a female donor with multiple sclerosis, enrolled in a pregnancy study.

The chain couples TRBV4-1 to TRBJ1-1; D may be TRBD1 (5 bases). Germline V CDR1 and CDR2: MGHRA, YSYEKL. The V gene lost 4 bases and the J gene lost 1 base, with 13 bases spanning the gap. The CDR3 spans 15 residues. The CDR3 protein is CASSLQGARNTEAFF. CDR3 nucleotide sequence: TGCGCCAGCAGCCTCCAAGGGGCGCGGAACACTGAAGCTTTCTTT.

This clone was observed a single time. This chain connects TRBV9 to TRBJ2-1, with 9 bases identical to TRBD1. The CDR3 loop spans 13 amino acids. Germline CDR1 SGDLS, CDR2 YYNGEE. V shed 2 bases, J shed 10 bases, and the junction held 4 bases outside the gene matches. The CDR3 nucleotides read TGTGCCAGCAGCGTCGCCGGGACAGGGGAGCAGTTCTTC. This translates into CASSVAGTGEQFF.

V and J are TRBV7-3 and TRBJ2-3, with 9 bases identical to TRBD2. From germline, CDR1 is SGHTA and CDR2 FQGTGA. CDR3 size: 20 residues. The junction had 18 bases not matched to a gene; V was cut back by 5 bases and J by 0 bases. This CDR3 reads CASSPPGVAGEPLSTDTQYF. CDR3 coding DNA: TGTGCCAGCAGCCCCCCGGGGGTAGCGGGAGAGCCTTTAAGCACAGATACGCAGTATTTT.

The chain recombines TRBV29-1 with TRBJ1-2; TRBD1 is a possible D gene (6 bases). The length of the CDR3 is 15 residues. Between the trimmed V and J ends, which lost 6 bases and 6 bases, there was a span of 23 bases. The germline V gene has CDR1 SQVTM and CDR2 ANQGSEA. In DNA form, the CDR3 reads TGCAGCGTCCGAAAGGACAGATTTTATACCGATGGCTACACCTTC. Protein sequence: CSVRKDRFYTDGYTF.

J is TRBJ1-2 and V is TRBV13, with D possibly matching TRBD1 (6 bases). There are 14 residues in the CDR3. V was shortened by 7 bases and J by 6 bases, with 18 bases between the two germline ends. Germline V CDR1 and CDR2: PRHDT, FYEKMQ (reference sequence). CDR3 amino acids: CASTTRGALNGYTF. CDR3 nucleotides: TGTGCCAGCACCACCCGGGGGGCGCTGAATGGCTACACCTTC.

The J gene is TRBJ2-7, the V gene TRBV10-2, with no clear D. Trimming shortened V by 4 bases and J by 3 bases, and 10 bases separated the two germline ends. This CDR3 is built from 13 residues. CDR1 is WSHSY, CDR2 SAAADI, per germline. The CDR3 is CASSAGFGYEQYF. The CDR3 DNA sequence: TGCGCCAGCAGTGCCGGGTTCGGCTACGAGCAGTACTTC.

This clone was seen only once. V gene TRBV19 combines with J gene TRBJ1-5; maybe TRBD1 (6 bases). V lost 3 bases and J lost 4, with 10 bases in between. The CDR3 length is 14 residues. CDR1 LNHDA and CDR2 SQIVND come from the germline V gene (reference sequence). CDR3 DNA sequence: TGTGCCAGTAGTATCAGGGACACTAATCAGCCCCAGCATTTT. Protein: CASSIRDTNQPQHF. Variable domain in full (rest from reference TRBV19 and TRBJ1-5): DGGITQSPKYLFRKEGQNVTLSCEQNLNHDAMYWYRQDPGQGLRLIYYSQIVNDFQKGDIAEGYSVSREKKESFPLTVTSAQKNPTAFYLCASSIRDTNQPQHFGDGTRLSIL.

This clone appeared a single time. This chain links TRBV28 with TRBJ1-4, with TRBD1 identical over 7 bases. V dropped 7 bases and J dropped 8; count of bases not matched to a gene: 13. CDR3 size: 15 residues. Germline-derived CDR1 and CDR2 are MDHEN and SYDVKM. This CDR3 reads CASKIRQGEREKLFF. Here the CDR3 DNA reads TGTGCCAGCAAGATTAGACAGGGTGAGAGGGAAAAACTGTTTTTT.

The chain recombines TRBV19 with TRBJ2-5, with 11 bases identical to TRBD2. V lost 3 bases and J lost 1; bases outside the gene matches: 13. From germline, CDR1 is LNHDA and CDR2 SQIVND (reference sequence). The CDR3 sequence is 19 residues long. The CDR3, as DNA: TGTGCCAGTAGTATGAACCCCTCCCCGCTAGCGGGAGGCCAAGAGACCCAGTACTTC. The encoded protein is CASSMNPSPLAGGQETQYF.

The chain couples TRBV9 to TRBJ2-5; no clear D gene. Between the trimmed V and J ends, which lost 0 bases and 0 bases, there was a span of 9 bases. Germline V CDR1 and CDR2: SGDLS, YYNGEE. This CDR3 is built from 15 residues. Here the CDR3 reads CASSVGEQYQETQYF. In DNA, the CDR3 is TGTGCCAGCAGCGTAGGAGAACAGTACCAAGAGACCCAGTACTTC.

V is TRBV2 and J is TRBJ2-2; D unclear. Germline CDR1 SNHLY, CDR2 FYNNEI. Trimming cost V 7 bases and J 0 bases, with 21 bases left between them. The length of the CDR3 is 18 residues. The CDR3 DNA is TGTGCCAGCAATACACCCGCCGGCGCGGAAGCGAACACCGGGGAGCTGTTTTTT. This gives the protein CASNTPAGAEANTGELFF.

The J gene is TRBJ2-1, the V gene TRBV7-2; D is unresolved. Looked up from germline, CDR1 is SGHTA and CDR2 is FQGNSA. V lost 4 bases, J lost 2 bases, and 9 bases lay in between. The CDR3 is made up of 14 amino acids. CDR3 sequence (DNA): TGTGCCAGCAGCTCCCCAGGCCCCTACAATGAGCAGTTCTTC. This translates into CASSSPGPYNEQFF. Supplemented by reference TRBV7-2 and TRBJ2-1, the full variable domain reads GAGVSQSPSNKVTEKGKDVELRCDPISGHTALYWYRQSLGQGLEFLIYFQGNSAPDKSGLPSDRFSAERTGGSVSTLTIQRTQQEDSAVYLCASSSPGPYNEQFFGPGTRLTVL.

The CDR3 sequence is CASSLSRGGEQYF. The CDR3 nucleotides read TGTGCCAGCAGTTTATCGCGCGGGGGGGAGCAGTACTTC. V usage is TRBV27 and J usage is TRBJ2-7; TRBD2 matches 8 bases. V was pared by 0 bases and J by 7 bases, with 2 bases of the junction left unmatched. The CDR3 totals 13 residues. In germline, CDR1 is MNHEY, CDR2 SMNVEV (reference sequence).